This T cell receptor (beta chain) was observed in a study of shared clonotypes between healthy human individuals. Naive CD4+ cells were CD45RA-selected; the remaining cells were memory. Overall study results and limits: Generation probabilities of non-shared clonotypes were lower (relative to those shared by all four donors).

The method was immunoSEQ multiplex PCR; TCRdb's version includes in-frame clones alone and lacks a portion of them. The sample lists roughly 1,100,000 clones; 65% to 80% were seen once. The CDR3 is 13 residues long. The germline V gene encodes CDR1 KGHSH and CDR2 LQKENI. V lost 2 bases and J lost 6, with 11 bases in between. To note about this clone: What it recognizes is unknown.

V gene TRBV18 combines with J gene TRBJ2-7, with D perhaps matching TRBD2 (6 bases). Material for sequencing was memory CD4+ T cells sorted from blood. Subset defined: CD45RA-negative fraction. The TCR originated in a man aged 18 to 30 in good health. The CDR3 loop is CASSPAGRSEQYF. DNA for the CDR3: TGTGCCAGCTCACCAGCGGGGAGATCCGAGCAGTACTTC. The entire variable domain, with the rest obtained from reference TRBV18 and TRBJ2-7, is as follows: NAGVMQNPRHLVRRRGQEARLRCSPMKGHSHVYWYRQLPEEGLKFMVYLQKENIIDESGMPKERFSAEFPKEGPSILRIQQVVRGDSAAYFCASSPAGRSEQYFGPGTRLTVT.